These 27 T cell receptor beta chains came from one sample sequenced in a study of blood T cell repertoires in COVID-19. Assay used: immunoSEQ multiplex PCR; TCRdb lists only in-frame clones, some missing. This table holds about 400,000 clones, around 88% found once. The sequenced sample consisted of peripheral blood. These TCRs come from a woman in her twenties or thirties with acute or convalescent COVID-19.

The J gene is TRBJ2-3, the V gene TRBV6-5; D remains unclear. V was pared by 4 bases and J by 0 bases, with 11 bases between. Germline CDR1 and CDR2: MNHEY and SVGAGI. This CDR3 contains 15 residues. CDR3 in DNA: TGTGCCAGCAGTTTTCGAGTATCTAGCACAGATACGCAGTATTTT. Residues: CASSFRVSSTDTQYF.

This clone was seen just once. The chain joins TRBV6-4 to TRBJ2-3; tentatively, D is TRBD2 (6 bases). Trimming shortened V by 6 bases and J by 3 bases, and 19 bases separated the two germline ends. The germline V gene has CDR1 MRHNA and CDR2 SNTAGT. This CDR3 spans 16 amino acids. The CDR3 DNA reads TGTGCCAGCAGGGGAAGGAGGGGACGGGAAACAGATACGCAGTATTTT. It translates to CASRGRRGRETDTQYF.

The CDR3 DNA reads TGTGCCAGCAGCCATCCTTCGGGGGGCCAAGACAATGAGCAGTTCTTC. It is translated as CASSHPSGGQDNEQFF. The rearrangement links TRBV4-2 to TRBJ2-1; D might be TRBD2 (7 bases). Trimming stripped 3 bases from V and 5 bases from J, with 17 bases between. There are 16 residues in the CDR3. From germline, CDR1 is LGHNA and CDR2 YNFKEQ.

In its sample, this clone was seen a few times. This chain's CDR3 is CASSRQGAGQTGNYGYTF. The CDR3 bases are TGCGCCAGCAGCCGACAGGGTGCAGGACAGACCGGTAACTATGGCTACACCTTC. V gene TRBV5-1 combines with J gene TRBJ1-2, with 7 bases identical to TRBD1. In germline, CDR1 is SGHRS, CDR2 YFSETQ. J was trimmed by 1 base and V by 4 bases; bases with no gene match: 16. CDR3 length: 18 residues.

The chain recombines TRBV18 with TRBJ2-2; tentatively, D is TRBD2 (6 bases). Looked up from germline, CDR1 is KGHSH and CDR2 is LQKENI. V lost 4 bases to trimming and J lost 5 bases, with 20 bases between them. This CDR3 has 17 residues. In DNA form, the CDR3 reads TGTGCCAGCTCACTGGGGAAGACTTCTCGGGGGACCGGGGAGCTGTTTTTT. Translation gives CASSLGKTSRGTGELFF.

The chain couples TRBV18 to TRBJ2-7, with D possibly matching TRBD2 (5 bases). The V end was cut by 4 bases, the J end by 4 bases, with 14 bases between. This CDR3 spans 14 amino acids. Germline lookup yields CDR1 KGHSH and CDR2 LQKENI. The CDR3 DNA follows: TGTGCCAGCTCACGGGGAGCTGACCCGTACGAGCAGTACTTC. It encodes CASSRGADPYEQYF. Full variable domain (outside the CDR3, taken from reference TRBV18 and TRBJ2-7): NAGVMQNPRHLVRRRGQEARLRCSPMKGHSHVYWYRQLPEEGLKFMVYLQKENIIDESGMPKERFSAEFPKEGPSILRIQQVVRGDSAAYFCASSRGADPYEQYFGPGTRLTVT.

The gene calls are TRBV12-3 or TRBV12-4 and TRBJ1-5, with D hard to call. The CDR3 has 12 residues. The V end was cut by 4 bases, the J end by 6 bases, with 7 bases between. The CDR3 sequence: CASSSGSQPQHF. In nucleotides, the CDR3 is TGTGCCAGCAGTTCAGGATCTCAGCCCCAGCATTTT.

The V gene is TRBV11-2, the J gene TRBJ2-3, with TRBD2 identical over 9 bases. Germline loops: CDR1 SGHAT, CDR2 FQNNGV. The V and J ends lost 3 bases and 3 bases, in that order; junction bases with no gene match: 10. The CDR3 contains 17 residues. In nucleotides, the CDR3 is TGTGCCAGCAGCTTCCGCGGGGGGGATCATTTTACAGATACGCAGTATTTT. It is translated as CASSFRGGDHFTDTQYF.

The chain couples TRBV14 to TRBJ1-2; 7 nucleotides line up with TRBD1. The V and J ends lost 1 base and 4 bases, in that order; junction bases with no gene match: 3. This CDR3 has 14 amino acids. Germline loops: CDR1 SGHDN, CDR2 FVKESK. In DNA form, the CDR3 reads TGTGCCAGCAGCCAAGCGGACAGGTTCTATGGCTACACCTTC. This translates into CASSQADRFYGYTF.

On this clone: At one end, the junction sequence differs from germline, possibly due to a read error. The chain carries TRBV6-5 and TRBJ2-2, with D possibly being TRBD2 (6 bases). Germline V gene lookup returns CDR1 MNHEY and CDR2 SVGAGI. CDR3 size: 13 residues. CDR3 in DNA: TGCGGCTCGGGGAGGCCAACCACCGGGGAGCTGTTTTTT. This encodes CGSGRPTTGELFF.

The V gene is TRBV7-9, the J gene TRBJ2-2; 8 bases are a match to TRBD2. Germline V gene sequence: CDR1 SEHNR, CDR2 FQNEAQ (reference sequence). The CDR3 loop spans 14 amino acids. V shed 8 bases, J shed 0 bases, and the junction held 2 bases outside the gene matches. The CDR3: CASRGGTNTGELFF. Here the CDR3 DNA reads TGTGCCAGCCGGGGGGGCACGAACACCGGGGAGCTGTTTTTT.

The chain couples TRBV4-2 to TRBJ2-5, with TRBD1 matching over 9 bases. J lost 2 bases, V lost 1 base, and 8 bases had no gene match. The CDR3 has 17 amino acids. Germline values: CDR1 LGHNA, CDR2 YNFKEQ. The CDR3 loop reads CASSQVRTGDIQETQYF. The CDR3 bases are TGTGCCAGCAGCCAAGTGAGGACAGGGGACATACAAGAGACCCAGTACTTC.

V is TRBV3-1 (or the pseudogene TRBV3-2) and J is TRBJ2-1; weak D call: TRBD2 (7 bases). The germline V and J ends were trimmed by 3 bases and 6 bases, with 12 bases remaining between them. The CDR3 runs to 14 residues. Germline lookup yields CDR1 LGHDT and CDR2 YNNKEL (reference sequence). In DNA form, the CDR3 reads TGTGCCAGCAGCCACGGTGGGGGGGCCAATGAGCAGTTCTTC. Amino acids: CASSHGGGANEQFF.

The chain combines TRBV27 with TRBJ2-2; 13 bases line up with TRBD2. With 6 bases clipped from V and 5 bases from J, the junction kept 0 bases outside the gene matches. The CDR3 has 14 amino acids. The V gene's germline CDR1 is MNHEY and CDR2 SMNVEV (reference sequence). Written as DNA, the CDR3 is TGTGCCAGCAGGGGACTAGCGGGAACCGGGGAGCTGTTTTTT. Translated: CASRGLAGTGELFF.

The chain uses TRBV3-1 (or the pseudogene TRBV3-2) and TRBJ1-1; 7 nucleotides align to TRBD1. V gave up 0 bases and J gave up 11 bases; unmatched junction bases: 9. Per germline, CDR1 LGHDT and CDR2 YNNKEL (reference sequence). This CDR3 is built from 14 residues. The CDR3 region is CASSQDFRGEEAFF. The CDR3 DNA reads as TGTGCCAGCAGCCAAGATTTCAGGGGGGAGGAGGCTTTCTTT.

The V and J genes are TRBV28 and TRBJ1-6; 7 bases match TRBD1. The germline V gene has CDR1 MDHEN and CDR2 SYDVKM. CDR3 length: 15 residues. Germline trimming cut 5 bases from V and 1 base from J; bases unmatched to any gene: 2. The CDR3: CASSRQGSYNSPLHF. The CDR3 nucleotides are TGTGCCAGCAGTCGACAGGGTTCCTATAATTCACCCCTCCACTTT. Filled out from reference TRBV28 and TRBJ1-6, the complete variable domain reads DVKVTQSSRYLVKRTGEKVFLECVQDMDHENMFWYRQDPGLGLRLIYFSYDVKMKEKGDIPEGYSVSREKKERFSLILESASTNQTSMYLCASSRQGSYNSPLHFGNGTRLTVT.

This chain links TRBV2 with TRBJ1-1; no firm D call. Trimming removed 9 bases from V and 4 bases from J, with 15 bases in between. CDR3 size: 13 residues. Per the germline V gene, CDR1 is SNHLY and CDR2 is FYNNEI. DNA of the CDR3: TGTGCCAGTTCGAGGGAGGAGGGCACTGAAGCTTTCTTT. Translating it yields CASSREEGTEAFF. Based on the CDR3 plus reference TRBV2 and TRBJ1-1, the full variable domain is EPEVTQTPSHQVTQMGQEVILRCVPISNHLYFYWYRQILGQKVEFLVSFYNNEISEKSEIFDDQFSVERPDGSNFTLKIRSTKLEDSAMYFCASSREEGTEAFFGQGTRLTVV.

The chain uses TRBV4-2 and TRBJ1-1, with D perhaps matching TRBD1 (6 bases). The CDR3 totals 15 residues. The germline CDR1 and CDR2 sequences are LGHNA and YNFKEQ. V was pared by 1 base and J by 5 bases, with 14 bases between. CDR3 DNA: TGTGCCAGCAGCCAAGTTGGGGGGGCGGGAACTGAAGCTTTCTTT. Amino acids: CASSQVGGAGTEAFF.

This clone was seen a handful of times. This rearrangement joins TRBV18 to TRBJ2-6; TRBD2 matches at 7 bases. The length of the CDR3 is 20 residues. Germline CDR1 KGHSH, CDR2 LQKENI. V shed 2 bases and J 1 base; nucleotides not matched to a gene: 14. CDR3 sequence (DNA): TGTGCCAGCTCACCATTGAAACTTGGCGGGGGTAGTTCTGGGGCCAACGTCCTGACTTTC. Translation gives CASSPLKLGGGSSGANVLTF. Full variable domain (rest looked up from reference TRBV18 and TRBJ2-6): NAGVMQNPRHLVRRRGQEARLRCSPMKGHSHVYWYRQLPEEGLKFMVYLQKENIIDESGMPKERFSAEFPKEGPSILRIQQVVRGDSAAYFCASSPLKLGGGSSGANVLTFGAGSRLTVL.

This chain connects TRBV4-1 to TRBJ2-7, with 9 bases lining up with TRBD1. The CDR3 runs to 17 residues. The V gene's germline CDR1 is MGHRA and CDR2 YSYEKL. V was pared by 3 bases and J by 3 bases, with 12 bases of the junction left unmatched. In DNA, the CDR3 is TGCGCCAGCAGCCACATCTTGGGAACGGGACAGGGCTACGAGCAGTACTTC. Protein sequence: CASSHILGTGQGYEQYF.

The rearrangement joins TRBV7-7 to TRBJ2-3; 8 bases line up with TRBD2. The CDR3 loop spans 17 amino acids. CDR1 and CDR2 (germline): SSHAT, FNYEAQ (reference sequence). V lost 2 bases and J lost 2; bases outside the gene matches: 9. The CDR3 here is CASSLSGCSGTTDTQYF. The CDR3 DNA follows: TGTGCCAGCAGCTTAAGCGGTTGTAGCGGGACCACAGATACGCAGTATTTT.

The rearrangement links TRBV30 to TRBJ1-5, with D possibly matching TRBD1 (5 bases). Germline V gene sequence: CDR1 GTSNPN, CDR2 SVGIG (reference sequence). Trimming removed 2 bases from V and 5 bases from J, with 10 bases in between. The CDR3 extends over 13 amino acids. The CDR3 DNA is TGTGCCTGGAGTCTCAGGGAGGATCAGCCCCAGCATTTT. Amino acids: CAWSLREDQPQHF.

The chain recombines TRBV4-1 with TRBJ2-7, with a tentative D call TRBD1 (6 bases). The germline V gene has CDR1 MGHRA and CDR2 YSYEKL. The CDR3 is 13 amino acids. Trimming shortened V by 4 bases and J by 3 bases, and 10 bases separated the two germline ends. CDR3 nucleotides: TGCGCCAGCAGCCCAGGGGCCGGCTACGAGCAGTACTTC. It specifies CASSPGAGYEQYF.

The J gene is TRBJ2-1, the V gene TRBV7-6; the D is unclear. With 2 bases removed from V and 10 bases from J, the gap between germline ends came to 9 bases. The CDR3 consists of 12 residues. Germline assignment: CDR1 SGHVS and CDR2 FNYEAQ. The CDR3 coding sequence is TGTGCCAGCAGCTTATATACTACCGAGCAGTTCTTC. Its protein product is CASSLYTTEQFF.

This chain uses TRBV10-1 with TRBJ2-1; 7 bases line up with TRBD1. Trimming removed 0 bases from V and 5 bases from J; junction bases left unmatched: 10. This CDR3 region has 17 residues. In germline, CDR1 is WNHNN, CDR2 SYGVQD (reference sequence). The CDR3 sequence: CASSESIRQGVHNEQFF. CDR3 sequence (DNA): TGCGCCAGCAGTGAGTCGATTAGGCAGGGGGTCCACAATGAGCAGTTCTTC.

The chain recombines TRBV11-2 with TRBJ2-5; TRBD2 is a possible D gene (6 bases). Trimming took off 5 bases at V and 5 bases at J, with 15 bases between the two ends. CDR1 is SGHAT, CDR2 FQNNGV, per germline. The CDR3 runs to 14 residues. The CDR3 DNA follows: TGTGCCAGCAGCCCCGTGGGGGGACGGGAGACCCAGTACTTC. This translates into CASSPVGGRETQYF.

The rearrangement joins TRBV29-1 to TRBJ1-2; D is ambiguous. The CDR3 spans 12 residues. Trimming cost V 5 bases and J 3 bases, with 10 bases left between them. Looked up from germline, CDR1 is SQVTM and CDR2 is ANQGSEA. The CDR3 is CSVTDSDYGYTF. The CDR3 bases are TGCAGCGTTACCGATTCAGACTATGGCTACACCTTC. The whole variable domain, remainder taken from reference TRBV29-1 and TRBJ1-2, is SAVISQKPSRDICQRGTSLTIQCQVDSQVTMMFWYRQQPGQSLTLIATANQGSEATYESGFVIDKFPISRPNLTFSTLTVSNMSPEDSSIYLCSVTDSDYGYTFGSGTRLTVV.